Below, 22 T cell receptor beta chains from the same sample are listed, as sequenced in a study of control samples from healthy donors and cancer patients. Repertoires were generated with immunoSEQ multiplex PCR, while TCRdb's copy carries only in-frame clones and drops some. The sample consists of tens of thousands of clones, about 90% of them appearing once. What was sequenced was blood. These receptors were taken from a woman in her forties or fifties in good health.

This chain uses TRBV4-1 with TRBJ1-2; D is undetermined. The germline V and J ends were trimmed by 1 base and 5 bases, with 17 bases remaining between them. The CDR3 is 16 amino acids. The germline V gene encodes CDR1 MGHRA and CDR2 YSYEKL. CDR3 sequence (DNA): TGCGCCAGCAGCCAAGCCGGGCCCCTGGACCGATATGGCTACACCTTC. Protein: CASSQAGPLDRYGYTF.

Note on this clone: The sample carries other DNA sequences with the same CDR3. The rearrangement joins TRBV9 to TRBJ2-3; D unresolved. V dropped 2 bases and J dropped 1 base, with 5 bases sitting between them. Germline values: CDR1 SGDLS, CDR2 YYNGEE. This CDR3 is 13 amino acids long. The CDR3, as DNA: TGTGCCAGCAGCGTTGGGGGCACAGATACGCAGTATTTT. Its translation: CASSVGGTDTQYF.

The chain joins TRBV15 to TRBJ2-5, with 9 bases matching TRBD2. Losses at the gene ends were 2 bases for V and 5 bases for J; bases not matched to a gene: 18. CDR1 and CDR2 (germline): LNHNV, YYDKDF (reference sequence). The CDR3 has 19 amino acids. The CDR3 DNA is TGTGCCACCAGCAGAAGAGGGGGTGCTAGCGGGATGAGAGAGGAGACCCAGTACTTC. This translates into CATSRRGGASGMREETQYF.

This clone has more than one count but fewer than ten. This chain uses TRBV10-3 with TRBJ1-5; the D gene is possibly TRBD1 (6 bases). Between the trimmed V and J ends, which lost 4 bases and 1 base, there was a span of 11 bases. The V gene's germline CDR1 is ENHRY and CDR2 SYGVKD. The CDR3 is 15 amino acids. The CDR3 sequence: CAISGGQRSNQPQHF. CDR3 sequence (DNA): TGTGCCATCAGTGGAGGACAGCGGAGCAATCAGCCCCAGCATTTT.

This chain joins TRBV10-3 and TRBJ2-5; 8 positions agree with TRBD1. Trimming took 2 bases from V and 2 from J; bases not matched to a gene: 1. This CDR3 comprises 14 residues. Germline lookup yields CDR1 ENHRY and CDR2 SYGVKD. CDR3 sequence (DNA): TGTGCCATCAGTGAGGGGACAGGTCAAGAGACCCAGTACTTC. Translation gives CAISEGTGQETQYF.

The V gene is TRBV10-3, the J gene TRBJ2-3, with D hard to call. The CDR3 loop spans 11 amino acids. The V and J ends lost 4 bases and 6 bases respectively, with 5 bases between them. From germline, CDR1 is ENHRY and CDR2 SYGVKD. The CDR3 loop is CAISARDTQYF. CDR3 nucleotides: TGTGCCATCAGTGCCAGGGATACGCAGTATTTT.

CDR3 loop: CASSLWRGGAVSGYTF. The CDR3 DNA follows: TGTGCCAGCAGTTTATGGAGAGGGGGCGCGGTTTCTGGCTACACCTTC. The rearrangement links TRBV28 to TRBJ1-2; 7 positions match TRBD1. Germline lookup yields CDR1 MDHEN and CDR2 SYDVKM. Unmatched junction bases numbered 11, after V lost 0 bases and J lost 7 bases. The CDR3 sequence is 16 residues long.

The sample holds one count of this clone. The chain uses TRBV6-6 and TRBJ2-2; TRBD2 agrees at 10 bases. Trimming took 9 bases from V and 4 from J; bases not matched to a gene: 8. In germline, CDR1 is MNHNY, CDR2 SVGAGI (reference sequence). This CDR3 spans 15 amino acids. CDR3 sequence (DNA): TGTGCCAGGACATCTATAGCGGGAGGCACCGGGGAGCTGTTTTTT. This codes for CARTSIAGGTGELFF.

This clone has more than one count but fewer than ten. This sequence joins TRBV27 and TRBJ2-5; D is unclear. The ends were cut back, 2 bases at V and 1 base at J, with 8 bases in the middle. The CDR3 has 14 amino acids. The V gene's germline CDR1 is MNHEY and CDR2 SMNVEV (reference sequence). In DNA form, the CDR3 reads TGTGCCAGCAGTTTACCGAGAATCCAAGAGACCCAGTACTTC. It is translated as CASSLPRIQETQYF.

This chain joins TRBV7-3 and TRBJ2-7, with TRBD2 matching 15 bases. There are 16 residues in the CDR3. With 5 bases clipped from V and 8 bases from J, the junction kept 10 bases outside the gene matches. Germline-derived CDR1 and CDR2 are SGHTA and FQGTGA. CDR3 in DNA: TGTGCCAGCAGCCCTCGGACTAGCGGGAGGGCCTTCCAGCAGTACTTC. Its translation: CASSPRTSGRAFQQYF. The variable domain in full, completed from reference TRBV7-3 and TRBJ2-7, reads GAGVSQTPSNKVTEKGKYVELRCDPISGHTALYWYRQSLGQGPEFLIYFQGTGAADDSGLPNDRFFAVRPEGSVSTLKIQRTERGDSAVYLCASSPRTSGRAFQQYFGPGTRLTVT.

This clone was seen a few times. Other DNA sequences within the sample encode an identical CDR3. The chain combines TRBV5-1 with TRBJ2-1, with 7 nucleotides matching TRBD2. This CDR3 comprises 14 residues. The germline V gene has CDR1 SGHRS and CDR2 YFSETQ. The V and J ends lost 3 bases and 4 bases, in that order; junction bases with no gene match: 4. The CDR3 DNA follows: TGCGCCAGCAGCTCTAGCGGAGGGTACAATGAGCAGTTCTTC. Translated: CASSSSGGYNEQFF.

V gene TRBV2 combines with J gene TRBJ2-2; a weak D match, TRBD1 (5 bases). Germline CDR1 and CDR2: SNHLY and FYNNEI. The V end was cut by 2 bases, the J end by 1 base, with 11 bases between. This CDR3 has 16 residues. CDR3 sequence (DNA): TGTGCCAGCAGTGAAAGGGGTAGGGGGAACACCGGGGAGCTGTTTTTT. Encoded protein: CASSERGRGNTGELFF.

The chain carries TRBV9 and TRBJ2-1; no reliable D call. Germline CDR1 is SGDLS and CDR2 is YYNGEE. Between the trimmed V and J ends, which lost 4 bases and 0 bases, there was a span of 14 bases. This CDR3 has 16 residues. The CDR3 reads CASSPRARSSYNEQFF. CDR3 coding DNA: TGTGCCAGCAGCCCCCGAGCGCGAAGCTCCTACAATGAGCAGTTCTTC.

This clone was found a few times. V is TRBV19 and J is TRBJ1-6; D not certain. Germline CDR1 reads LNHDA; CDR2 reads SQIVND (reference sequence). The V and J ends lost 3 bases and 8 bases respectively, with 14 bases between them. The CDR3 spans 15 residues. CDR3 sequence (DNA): TGTGCCAGTAGTATGACGACTGGCGGGGATTCACCCCTCCACTTT. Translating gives CASSMTTGGDSPLHF.

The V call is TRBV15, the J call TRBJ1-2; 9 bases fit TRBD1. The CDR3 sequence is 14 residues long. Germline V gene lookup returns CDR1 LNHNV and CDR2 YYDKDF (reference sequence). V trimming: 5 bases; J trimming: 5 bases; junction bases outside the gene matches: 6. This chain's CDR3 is CATSLTGQGYGYTF. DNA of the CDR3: TGTGCCACCAGCCTAACTGGACAGGGGTATGGCTACACCTTC. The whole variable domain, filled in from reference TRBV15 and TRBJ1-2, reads DAMVIQNPRYQVTQFGKPVTLSCSQTLNHNVMYWYQQKSSQAPKLLFHYYDKDFNNEADTPDNFQSRRPNTSFCFLDIRSPGLGDTAMYLCATSLTGQGYGYTFGSGTRLTVV.

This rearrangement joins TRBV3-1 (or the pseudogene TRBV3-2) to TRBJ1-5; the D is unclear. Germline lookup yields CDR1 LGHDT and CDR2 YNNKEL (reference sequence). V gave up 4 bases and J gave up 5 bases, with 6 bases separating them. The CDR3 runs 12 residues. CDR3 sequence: CASSLSDQPQHF. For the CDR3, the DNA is TGTGCCAGCAGCCTTAGTGATCAGCCCCAGCATTTT.

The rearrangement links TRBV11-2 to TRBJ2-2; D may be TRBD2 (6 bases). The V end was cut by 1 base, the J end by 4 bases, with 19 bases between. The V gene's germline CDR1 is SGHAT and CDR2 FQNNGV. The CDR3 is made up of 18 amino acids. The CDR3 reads CASSLAGTKFGGTGELFF. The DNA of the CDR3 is TGTGCCAGCAGCTTAGCCGGGACCAAATTCGGGGGCACCGGGGAGCTGTTTTTT. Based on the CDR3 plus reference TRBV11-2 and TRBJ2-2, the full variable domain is EAGVAQSPRYKIIEKRQSVAFWCNPISGHATLYWYQQILGQGPKLLIQFQNNGVVDDSQLPKDRFSAERLKGVDSTLKIQPAKLEDSAVYLCASSLAGTKFGGTGELFFGEGSRLTVL.

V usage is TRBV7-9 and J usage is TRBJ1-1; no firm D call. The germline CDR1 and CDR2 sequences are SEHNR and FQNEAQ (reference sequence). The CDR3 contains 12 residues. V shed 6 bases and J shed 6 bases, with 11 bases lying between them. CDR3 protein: CASRTDGPEAFF. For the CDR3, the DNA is TGTGCCAGCAGAACTGACGGACCTGAAGCTTTCTTT.

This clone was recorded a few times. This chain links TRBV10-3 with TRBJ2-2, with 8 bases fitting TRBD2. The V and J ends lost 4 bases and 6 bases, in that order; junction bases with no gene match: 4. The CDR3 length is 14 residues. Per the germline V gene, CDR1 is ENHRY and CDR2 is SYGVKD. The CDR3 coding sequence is TGTGCCATCAGTGGAGAGCGGGAGTCCGGGGAGCTGTTTTTT. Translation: CAISGERESGELFF.

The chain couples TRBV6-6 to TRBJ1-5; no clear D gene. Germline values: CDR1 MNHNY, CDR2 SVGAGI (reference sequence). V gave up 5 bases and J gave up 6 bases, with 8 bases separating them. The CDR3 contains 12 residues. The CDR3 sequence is CASSLGPQPQHF. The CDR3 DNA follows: TGTGCCAGCAGTCTCGGGCCTCAGCCCCAGCATTTT.

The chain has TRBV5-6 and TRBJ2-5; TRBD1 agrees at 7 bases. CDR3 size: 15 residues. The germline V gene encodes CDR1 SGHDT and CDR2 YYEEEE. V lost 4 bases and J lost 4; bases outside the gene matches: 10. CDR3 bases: TGTGCCAGCAGCGTGAAACAGGGGATCCCAGAGACCCAGTACTTC. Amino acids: CASSVKQGIPETQYF. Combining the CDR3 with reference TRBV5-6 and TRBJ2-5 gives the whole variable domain DAGVTQSPTHLIKTRGQQVTLRCSPKSGHDTVSWYQQALGQGPQFIFQYYEEEERQRGNFPDRFSGHQFPNYSSELNVNALLLGDSALYLCASSVKQGIPETQYFGPGTRLLVL.

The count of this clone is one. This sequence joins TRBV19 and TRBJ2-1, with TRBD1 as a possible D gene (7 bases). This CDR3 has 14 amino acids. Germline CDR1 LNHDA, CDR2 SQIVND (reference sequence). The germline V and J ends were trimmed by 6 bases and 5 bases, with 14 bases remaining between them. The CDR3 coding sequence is TGTGCCAGTAGACAGGGGAGGTGGGACAATGAGCAGTTCTTC. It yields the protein CASRQGRWDNEQFF.